Following are 27 T cell receptor beta chains from one sample sequenced in a study of T cell changes during pregnancy in multiple sclerosis. Libraries were prepared by immunoSEQ multiplex PCR; TCRdb keeps only in-frame clonotypes and omits some of them. The repertoire has about 20,000 clones, roughly 90% of them found once; the top ten carry 5.5% to 7.5%. The source was CD8+ T cells from peripheral blood mononuclear cells, collected in the third trimester of pregnancy. Receptors were obtained from a female donor in good health, enrolled as a control in a pregnancy study.

The chain employs TRBV6-5 and TRBJ1-2, with TRBD1 identical over 9 bases. This CDR3 has 15 residues. With V trimmed by 0 bases and J by 5 bases, 4 bases remained unmatched. Germline lookup yields CDR1 MNHEY and CDR2 SVGAGI. The CDR3 reads CASSYSGQGWYGYTF. The DNA of the CDR3 is TGTGCCAGCAGTTACTCAGGACAGGGGTGGTATGGCTACACCTTC.

The CDR3 protein is CASSTAGGPSYEQYF. In DNA, the CDR3 is TGTGCCAGTAGTACCGCGGGAGGGCCCTCGTACGAGCAGTACTTC. The rearrangement uses TRBV19 and TRBJ2-7, with 9 bases lining up with TRBD2. V gave up 4 bases and J gave up 4 bases; unmatched junction bases: 8. Germline V gives CDR1 LNHDA, CDR2 SQIVND (reference sequence). The CDR3 contains 15 residues.

V usage is TRBV2 and J usage is TRBJ2-7; D is perhaps TRBD2 (5 bases). Between the trimmed V and J ends, which lost 8 bases and 3 bases, there was a span of 17 bases. CDR3 length: 14 residues. Germline CDR1 is SNHLY and CDR2 is FYNNEI. The CDR3 sequence: CASGEEGDFYEQYF. The CDR3 DNA reads TGTGCCAGCGGAGAAGAGGGAGACTTCTACGAGCAGTACTTC.

This clone is a singleton in its sample. The rearrangement links TRBV11-1 to TRBJ2-1, with TRBD1 as a possible D gene (5 bases). The CDR3 runs to 14 residues. The germline gives CDR1 SGHAT, CDR2 FQDESV (reference sequence). Trimming shortened V by 2 bases and J by 5 bases, and 10 bases separated the two germline ends. CDR3 sequence (DNA): TGTGCCAGCAGCTTAACTGACAGACACAATGAGCAGTTCTTC. Translating gives CASSLTDRHNEQFF.

This chain connects TRBV9 to TRBJ2-5, with TRBD2 matching 13 bases. V was pared by 4 bases and J by 1 base, with 7 bases of the junction left unmatched. The CDR3 runs 17 residues. Germline V gene data show CDR1 as SGDLS and CDR2 as YYNGEE. The CDR3 reads CASSTSTSGGPQETQYF. The CDR3 DNA follows: TGTGCCAGCAGCACGTCGACTAGCGGGGGGCCCCAAGAGACCCAGTACTTC.

The rearrangement joins TRBV18 to TRBJ1-1; D is possibly TRBD1 (6 bases). V lost 3 bases and J lost 1, with 12 bases in between. Germline V gene lookup returns CDR1 KGHSH and CDR2 LQKENI. The CDR3 spans 15 residues. CDR3 region: CASSPEGHGNTEAFF. The CDR3 region has the DNA TGTGCCAGCTCACCTGAGGGACACGGGAACACTGAAGCTTTCTTT.

The genes are TRBV11-2 and TRBJ2-1; 11 positions match TRBD2. V shed 7 bases and J 4 bases; nucleotides not matched to a gene: 18. The CDR3 has 19 amino acids. The germline V gene has CDR1 SGHAT and CDR2 FQNNGV. DNA of the CDR3: TGTGCCAGCAACCTAGGGGGGGGTAGCGGGAGGGCCGGGTACAATGAGCAGTTCTTC. Its protein product is CASNLGGGSGRAGYNEQFF.

This chain connects TRBV9 to TRBJ2-2; 8 bases are shared with TRBD2. Trimming removed 4 bases from V and 7 bases from J; junction bases left unmatched: 9. There are 15 residues in the CDR3. Germline loops: CDR1 SGDLS, CDR2 YYNGEE. This CDR3 reads CASSPGGAPNGELFF. The CDR3 DNA reads as TGTGCCAGCAGCCCGGGGGGGGCTCCGAACGGGGAGCTGTTTTTT.

The CDR3 sequence is CASSKEKAGGIGLSSGANVLTF. CDR3 bases: TGTGCCAGCAGCAAAGAAAAGGCAGGGGGCATTGGGTTGAGCTCTGGGGCCAACGTCCTGACTTTC. V gene TRBV21-1 combines with J gene TRBJ2-6; the table calls TRBD1, which could not be checked here. TRBV21-1 represents a pseudogene. CDR3 length: 22 residues.

Concerning this clone itself: At one end, the junction sequence differs from germline, possibly due to a read error. This sequence joins TRBV7-7 and TRBJ2-5; D is possibly TRBD2 (6 bases). Germline assignment: CDR1 SSHAT and CDR2 FNYEAQ (reference sequence). The CDR3 has 12 amino acids. The DNA of the CDR3 is TGTGCTAGCAGCCCGGAGGGAGAGACCCAGTACTTC. Encoded protein: CASSPEGETQYF.

The chain carries TRBV27 and TRBJ2-2; no clear D gene. The CDR3 spans 13 residues. The germline gives CDR1 MNHEY, CDR2 SMNVEV (reference sequence). Deletions cut 4 bases from V and 4 bases from J, with 7 bases between. The DNA for the CDR3 is TGTGCCAGCAGTTACACGTTCACCGGGGAGCTGTTTTTT. Protein: CASSYTFTGELFF.

This chain links TRBV9 with TRBJ2-2; the D is unclear. The CDR3 is 11 amino acids. The V and J ends lost 3 bases and 7 bases respectively, with 4 bases between them. Germline CDR1 and CDR2: SGDLS and YYNGEE. The chain's CDR3 is CASSARGELFF. The DNA of the CDR3 is TGTGCCAGCAGCGCCCGCGGGGAGCTGTTTTTT.

V and J are TRBV19 and TRBJ1-2; D perhaps matches TRBD1 (6 bases). The CDR3 has 15 residues. Trimming cost V 5 bases and J 5 bases, with 18 bases left between them. In germline, CDR1 is LNHDA, CDR2 SQIVND (reference sequence). CDR3 in amino acids: CASSPQAGGLYGYTF. In DNA form, the CDR3 reads TGTGCCAGTAGTCCTCAGGCGGGGGGCCTATATGGCTACACCTTC.

This clone was recorded at least ten times. The gene calls are TRBV5-6 and TRBJ1-2; 7 nucleotides line up with TRBD1. The junction had 13 bases not matched to a gene; V was cut back by 3 bases and J by 8 bases. This CDR3 has 15 residues. Germline V gives CDR1 SGHDT, CDR2 YYEEEE. CDR3 nucleotides: TGTGCCAGCAGCTCGTCCCCGGGACAGCTATGGGGCTACACCTTC. As protein: CASSSSPGQLWGYTF.

The chain has TRBV28 and TRBJ1-1; TRBD1 matches 8 bases. CDR1 and CDR2 (germline): MDHEN, SYDVKM. V lost 6 bases and J lost 6; bases outside the gene matches: 3. The CDR3 consists of 12 residues. The chain's CDR3 is CASRRTGSEAFF. In DNA, the CDR3 is TGTGCCAGCAGAAGGACAGGGTCTGAAGCTTTCTTT.

This sequence joins TRBV19 and TRBJ1-2; perhaps TRBD1 as D (5 bases). Germline V gene data show CDR1 as LNHDA and CDR2 as SQIVND (reference sequence). The CDR3 loop spans 15 amino acids. The V gene lost 11 bases and the J gene lost 8 bases, with 27 bases spanning the gap. The CDR3 protein is CASRPWGRWWCGYTF. For the CDR3, the DNA is TGTGCCTCAAGACCTTGGGGCCGGTGGTGGTGCGGCTACACCTTC.

V usage is TRBV6-1 and J usage is TRBJ1-2; D may be TRBD1 (5 bases). The CDR3 has 16 residues. With 3 bases removed from V and 4 bases from J, the gap between germline ends came to 18 bases. In germline, CDR1 is MNHNS, CDR2 SASEGT. CDR3 coding DNA: TGTGCCAGCAGTGACCCCTGGCAGGGCTTAATCTATGGCTACACCTTC. It yields the protein CASSDPWQGLIYGYTF.

J is TRBJ1-4 and V is TRBV7-9; 7 bases match TRBD1. Germline CDR1 SEHNR, CDR2 FQNEAQ (reference sequence). The junction had 7 bases not matched to a gene; V was cut back by 3 bases and J by 0 bases. The CDR3 consists of 17 residues. The CDR3 region is CASSLTDRAPTNEKLFF. CDR3 DNA sequence: TGTGCCAGCAGCTTGACAGACAGGGCCCCAACTAATGAAAAACTGTTTTTT.

The genes are TRBV4-2 and TRBJ2-2, with 7 bases lining up with TRBD2. The CDR3 is 21 residues long. After removal of 0 bases from V and 0 bases from J, the junction contained 16 bases not matched to a gene. The V gene's germline CDR1 is LGHNA and CDR2 YNFKEQ. In DNA form, the CDR3 reads TGTGCCAGCAGCCAAGATCCTTCGTTTGTGACTAGCAGTTCGAACACCGGGGAGCTGTTTTTT. Protein: CASSQDPSFVTSSSNTGELFF.

The V gene is TRBV7-9, the J gene TRBJ1-4; 11 bases match TRBD1. The CDR3 covers 16 residues. Unmatched junction bases numbered 10, after V lost 6 bases and J lost 7 bases. Looked up from germline, CDR1 is SEHNR and CDR2 is FQNEAQ (reference sequence). The CDR3 nucleotides read TGTGCCAGCAGTTCTCGGACAGGGGGCGAGCGTGAAAAACTGTTTTTT. Translated: CASSSRTGGEREKLFF. The full variable domain, completed using reference TRBV7-9 and TRBJ1-4, is DTGVSQNPRHKITKRGQNVTFRCDPISEHNRLYWYRQTLGQGPEFLTYFQNEAQLEKSRLLSDRFSAERPKGSFSTLEIQRTEQGDSAMYLCASSSRTGGEREKLFFGSGTQLSVL.

This rearrangement joins TRBV9 to TRBJ1-6, with unresolved D. The CDR3 sequence is 16 residues long. Germline loops: CDR1 SGDLS, CDR2 YYNGEE. V was trimmed by 3 bases and J by 2 bases, leaving 12 bases between them. This chain's CDR3 is CASSAWEEPYNSPLHF. The CDR3 region has the DNA TGTGCCAGCAGCGCCTGGGAGGAACCCTATAATTCACCCCTCCACTTT. Full variable domain (missing parts from reference TRBV9 and TRBJ1-6): DSGVTQTPKHLITATGQRVTLRCSPRSGDLSVYWYQQSLDQGLQFLIQYYNGEERAKGNILERFSAQQFPDLHSELNLSSLELGDSALYFCASSAWEEPYNSPLHFGNGTRLTVT.

This sequence joins TRBV4-2 and TRBJ1-2, with TRBD1 identical over 7 bases. The CDR3 is 15 residues long. Germline CDR1 LGHNA, CDR2 YNFKEQ. The V gene end was trimmed by 3 bases and the J gene end by 4 bases; junction bases not matched to a gene: 8. The CDR3 region has the DNA TGTGCCAGCAGCCACCCAGGAAGGGGGCGCTATGGCTACACCTTC. Protein product: CASSHPGRGRYGYTF.

The CDR3 region has the DNA TGTGCCAGCAGCCAAGTCCGAGCGTGGTACAATGAGCAGTTCTTC. Encoded protein: CASSQVRAWYNEQFF. The rearrangement joins TRBV4-2 to TRBJ2-1; D is unclear. The CDR3 loop spans 15 amino acids. V was pared by 1 base and J by 4 bases, with 11 bases between. Per germline, CDR1 LGHNA and CDR2 YNFKEQ.

The V and J genes are TRBV4-3 and TRBJ2-1; 11 nucleotides agree with TRBD2. V dropped 4 bases and J dropped 8; count of bases not matched to a gene: 10. There are 16 residues in the CDR3. Per germline, CDR1 LGHNA and CDR2 YSLEER. The CDR3 region is CASSRSTSGSLDEQFF. In nucleotides, the CDR3 is TGCGCCAGCAGCCGCTCCACTAGCGGGAGTCTGGATGAGCAGTTCTTC.

The rearrangement links TRBV15 to TRBJ2-5, with 7 nucleotides matching TRBD2. The CDR3 has 19 residues. With 2 bases clipped from V and 1 base from J, the junction kept 16 bases outside the gene matches. Germline V gene data show CDR1 as LNHNV and CDR2 as YYDKDF (reference sequence). CDR3 nucleotide sequence: TGTGCCACCAGCAGATATCGGTACTTGGAAGTAGCGGGCCAAGAGACCCAGTACTTC. Translated: CATSRYRYLEVAGQETQYF.

The rearrangement uses TRBV27 and TRBJ1-1, with 10 nucleotides matching TRBD1. J gave up 11 bases and V 6 bases, and 12 bases lay outside the gene matches. This CDR3 has 14 amino acids. Looked up from germline, CDR1 is MNHEY and CDR2 is SMNVEV (reference sequence). CDR3 region: CASSLTGGEYAAFF. The DNA of the CDR3 is TGTGCCAGCAGCCTGACAGGGGGCGAGTATGCCGCTTTCTTT.

The chain employs TRBV4-1 and TRBJ2-2, with 9 bases aligning to TRBD1. This CDR3 has 14 amino acids. After removal of 4 bases from V and 6 bases from J, the junction contained 3 bases not matched to a gene. The germline V gene encodes CDR1 MGHRA and CDR2 YSYEKL. The CDR3 sequence: CASSPRQGAGELFF. CDR3 coding DNA: TGCGCCAGCAGCCCACGACAGGGGGCCGGGGAGCTGTTTTTT.